These 10 T cell receptor beta chains were all obtained from the same sample, sequenced in a study of beta chain features in type 1 diabetes. The investigators reverse transcribed all of the isolated RNA, so they sequenced expressed TCRB transcripts. The method was immunoSEQ multiplex PCR; TCRdb's version includes in-frame clones alone and lacks a portion of them. The data hold 300,000 to 350,000 clones, with approximately 8.2% observed a single time. Sequencing was performed on central memory CD4+ T cells from blood. Receptors originate from a woman under 30 in good health.

The rearrangement uses TRBV19 and TRBJ1-2; D perhaps matches TRBD1 (6 bases). The CDR3 spans 15 residues. Per germline, CDR1 LNHDA and CDR2 SQIVND (reference sequence). V lost 6 bases and J lost 2, with 16 bases in between. CDR3 sequence reads: CASRPQGRSNYGYTF. In DNA form, the CDR3 reads TGTGCCAGTAGACCACAGGGACGATCAAACTATGGCTACACCTTC.

This clone was observed at least ten times. The V gene is TRBV4-3, the J gene TRBJ2-6; D gene uncertain. The CDR3 spans 15 residues. Germline loops: CDR1 LGHNA, CDR2 YSLEER. The V gene lost 0 bases and the J gene lost 4 bases, with 7 bases spanning the gap. The CDR3 protein is CASSQDPQGANVLTF. The CDR3 DNA is TGCGCCAGCAGCCAAGATCCCCAGGGGGCCAACGTCCTGACTTTC.

The chain recombines TRBV4-3 with TRBJ2-5; no clear D. Trimming shortened V by 4 bases and J by 3 bases, and 9 bases separated the two germline ends. The CDR3 has 13 residues. Per the germline V gene, CDR1 is LGHNA and CDR2 is YSLEER. The CDR3 is CASSRETKETQYF. For the CDR3, the DNA is TGCGCCAGCAGCCGAGAGACAAAAGAGACCCAGTACTTC.

V and J are TRBV6-6 and TRBJ2-5; D gene uncertain. V gave up 7 bases and J gave up 10 bases, with 4 bases separating them. Germline assignment: CDR1 MNHNY and CDR2 SVGAGI (reference sequence). The CDR3 is 8 amino acids. The CDR3 protein is CASNNQYF. The CDR3 DNA reads TGTGCCAGCAATAACCAGTACTTC.

The sample holds a few counts of this clone. Being one base from a much bigger clone, this may be a read error. V usage is TRBV7-2 and J usage is TRBJ1-1; TRBD1 might be the D (6 bases). The CDR3 has 13 residues. V was trimmed by 6 bases and J by 1 base, leaving 9 bases between them. Germline-derived CDR1 and CDR2 are SGHTA and FQGNSA. The CDR3 region has the DNA TGTGCCAGCAGGGAACAGGGGAACACTGAAGCTTTCTTT. Translated: CASREQGNTEAFF.

The V and J genes are TRBV5-6 and TRBJ1-1; 7 bases agree with TRBD1. Germline lookup yields CDR1 SGHDT and CDR2 YYEEEE. The CDR3 is 15 residues long. The ends lost 3 bases at V and 3 bases at J; junction bases unmatched: 8. Here the CDR3 reads CASSSTGRTHTEAFF. For the CDR3, the DNA is TGTGCCAGCAGCTCGACAGGGAGGACCCACACTGAAGCTTTCTTT.

This chain joins TRBV27 and TRBJ2-1, with TRBD2 as a possible D gene (6 bases). The CDR3 length is 13 residues. V shed 6 bases and J shed 11 bases, with 17 bases lying between them. Germline CDR1 is MNHEY and CDR2 is SMNVEV (reference sequence). In DNA form, the CDR3 reads TGTGCCAGCAGCCTCCGGGAGTTAAATCAGCAGTTCTTC. It codes for CASSLRELNQQFF.

This clone has only a few counts. The rearrangement links TRBV7-8 to TRBJ1-2; 7 bases line up with TRBD1. Losses at the gene ends were 1 base for V and 2 bases for J; bases not matched to a gene: 4. The CDR3 loop spans 15 amino acids. CDR1 and CDR2 (germline): SGHVS, FQNEAQ. The CDR3 is CASSLEPGQNYGYTF. Here the CDR3 DNA reads TGTGCCAGCAGCTTAGAACCGGGACAGAACTATGGCTACACCTTC.

The chain joins TRBV5-1 to TRBJ2-7; D unresolved. The germline CDR1 and CDR2 sequences are SGHRS and YFSETQ. V shed 1 base and J shed 5 bases, with 4 bases lying between them. This CDR3 has 11 residues. The CDR3 nucleotides are TGCGCCAGCAGCTTGAACGACGAGCAGTACTTC. This encodes CASSLNDEQYF. Combining the CDR3 with reference TRBV5-1 and TRBJ2-7 gives the whole variable domain KAGVTQTPRYLIKTRGQQVTLSCSPISGHRSVSWYQQTPGQGLQFLFEYFSETQRNKGNFPGRFSGRQFSNSRSEMNVSTLELGDSALYLCASSLNDEQYFGPGTRLTVT.

The J gene is TRBJ2-7, the V gene TRBV7-9; weak D call: TRBD1 (5 bases). The V gene lost 4 bases and the J gene lost 0 bases, with 22 bases spanning the gap. CDR1 is SEHNR and CDR2 is FQNEAQ in the germline V gene (reference sequence). The CDR3 loop spans 18 amino acids. The CDR3 DNA reads as TGTGCCAGCAGCTCCCTACAAGCCCAGGGATGGGGCTCCTACGAGCAGTACTTC. This gives the protein CASSSLQAQGWGSYEQYF.